This T cell receptor beta chain was captured by sequencing in a study of HIV-infected patients and healthy controls. The repertoire came from unfractionated whole blood and reflected all unsorted peripheral T cells. The CDR3 totals 14 residues. V was trimmed by 6 bases and J by 2 bases, leaving 11 bases between them. This clonotype was observed at least ten times. Its target is unknown. Overall study findings and caveats: Apparent post-therapy Gini recovery among HIV-infected patients was not reproduced with size-matched repertoires.

cDNA was made from roughly 470 ng RNA using alpha and beta constant primers. Separate chain-specific third strand synthesis with multiplexing indices produced the alpha and beta libraries. A short first PCR added P5 and P7 adapter elements and a second index. TCRdb used MiXCR to reprocess the 5' RACE reads, holding one entry per CDR3 protein. The sample shows about 10,000 distinct CDR3 sequences, 7.5% to 9% of them seen only once. The chain recombines TRBV12-3 or TRBV12-4 with TRBJ1-5; D may be TRBD1 (6 bases). Sequencing was carried out using blood. The receptor was derived from an adult in good health. This chain's CDR3 is CASSKAGGNQPQHF. The CDR3 nucleotides are TGTGCCAGCAGCAAGGCAGGGGGCAATCAGCCCCAGCATTTT.